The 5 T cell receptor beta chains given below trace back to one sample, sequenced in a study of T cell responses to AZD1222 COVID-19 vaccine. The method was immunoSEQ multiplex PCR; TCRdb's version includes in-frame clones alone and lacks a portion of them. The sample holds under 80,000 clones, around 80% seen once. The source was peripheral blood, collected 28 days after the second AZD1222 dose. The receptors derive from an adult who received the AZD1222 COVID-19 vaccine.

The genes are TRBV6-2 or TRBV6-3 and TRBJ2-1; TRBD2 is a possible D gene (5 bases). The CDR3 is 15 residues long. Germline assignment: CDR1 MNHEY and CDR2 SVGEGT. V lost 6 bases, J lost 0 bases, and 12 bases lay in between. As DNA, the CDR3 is TGTGCCAGCAGCGGAGGACGAAGCTCCTACAATGAGCAGTTCTTC. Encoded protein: CASSGGRSSYNEQFF.

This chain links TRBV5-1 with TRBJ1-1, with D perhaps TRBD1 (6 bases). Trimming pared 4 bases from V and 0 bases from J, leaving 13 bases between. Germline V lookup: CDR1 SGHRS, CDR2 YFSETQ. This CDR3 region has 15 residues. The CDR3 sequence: CASSQQGPMNTEAFF. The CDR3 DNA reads TGCGCCAGCAGCCAACAGGGCCCCATGAACACTGAAGCTTTCTTT.

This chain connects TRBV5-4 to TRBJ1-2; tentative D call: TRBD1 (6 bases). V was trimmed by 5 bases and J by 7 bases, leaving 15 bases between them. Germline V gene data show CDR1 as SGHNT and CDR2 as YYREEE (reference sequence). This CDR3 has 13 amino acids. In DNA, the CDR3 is TGTGCCAGCAGGGGGGGCCCACGGTTTGGCTACACCTTC. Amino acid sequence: CASRGGPRFGYTF.

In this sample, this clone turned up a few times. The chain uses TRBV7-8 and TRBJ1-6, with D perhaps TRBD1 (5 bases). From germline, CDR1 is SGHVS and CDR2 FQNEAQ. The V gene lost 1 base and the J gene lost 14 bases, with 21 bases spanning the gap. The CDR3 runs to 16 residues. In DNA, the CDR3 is TGTGCCAGCAGCTTAGTAGCGGGGCCCCTTAATTCGGCCCTCCACTTT. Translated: CASSLVAGPLNSALHF.

In DNA, the CDR3 is TGTGCCAGCAGCTTGTTTGTGCGGAGCACAGATACGCAGTATTTT. It yields the protein CASSLFVRSTDTQYF. The V gene is TRBV5-4, the J gene TRBJ2-3; D unresolved. The CDR3 runs to 15 residues. CDR1 SGHNT and CDR2 YYREEE come from the germline V gene (reference sequence). The V gene lost 1 base and the J gene lost 0 bases, with 9 bases spanning the gap. The variable domain in full, completed from reference TRBV5-4 and TRBJ2-3, reads ETGVTQSPTHLIKTRGQQVTLRCSSQSGHNTVSWYQQALGQGPQFIFQYYREEENGRGNFPPRFSGLQFPNYSSELNVNALELDDSALYLCASSLFVRSTDTQYFGPGTRLTVL.